There are many counts of the clone carrying this T cell receptor beta chain. Its antigen remains unidentified. This entry is derived from a study of PD-1 blockade in classical Hodgkin lymphoma. The germline gives CDR1 SGHNT, CDR2 YYREEE (reference sequence). V lost 6 bases and J lost 0; bases outside the gene matches: 2. This CDR3 comprises 13 residues. TCRdb keeps only in-frame clones here, not all; method: immunoSEQ multiplex PCR. The sample comprises around 90,000 clones, about 77% of which are singletons, and roughly 10% rests with the top ten. Time point in this sample: cycle 4 day 1 (C4D1), after 5 to 7 weeks of nivolumab. Each patient relapsed following autologous stem cell transplantation, and prior brentuximab vedotin exposure differed. Findings and caveats of the study: Initiation of nivolumab under 1 year after ASCT led to exclusion of patients. Patients with a complete response exhibited baseline diversity comparable to newly diagnosed patients.

Material: peripheral blood mononuclear cells (PBMCs), obtained before the fourth cycle of nivolumab. The V and J genes are TRBV5-4 and TRBJ2-7, with TRBD2 identical over 8 bases. This clonotype originated in a human donor with classical Hodgkin lymphoma. The CDR3, as DNA: TGTGCCAGCACCGGGGGGGGCTCCTACGAGCAGTACTTC. It specifies CASTGGGSYEQYF.